This T cell receptor (beta chain) was sequenced in a study of T cell changes during pregnancy in multiple sclerosis. Germline loops: CDR1 MNHEY, CDR2 SMNVEV (reference sequence). With V trimmed by 4 bases and J by 4 bases, 7 bases remained unmatched. This CDR3 contains 15 residues. Here immunoSEQ multiplex PCR was the method, and the copy in TCRdb shows in-frame clones only, minus some. The sample yields tens of thousands of clones, about 85% seen once. This sample comprised peripheral blood, obtained before pregnancy. This chain uses TRBV27 with TRBJ1-2; 9 positions match TRBD1. The receptor's source is a female donor with multiple sclerosis, enrolled in a pregnancy study. The CDR3 reads CASSSLGTGSYGYTF. CDR3 coding DNA: TGTGCCAGCAGTTCTCTTGGGACAGGGAGCTATGGCTACACCTTC.